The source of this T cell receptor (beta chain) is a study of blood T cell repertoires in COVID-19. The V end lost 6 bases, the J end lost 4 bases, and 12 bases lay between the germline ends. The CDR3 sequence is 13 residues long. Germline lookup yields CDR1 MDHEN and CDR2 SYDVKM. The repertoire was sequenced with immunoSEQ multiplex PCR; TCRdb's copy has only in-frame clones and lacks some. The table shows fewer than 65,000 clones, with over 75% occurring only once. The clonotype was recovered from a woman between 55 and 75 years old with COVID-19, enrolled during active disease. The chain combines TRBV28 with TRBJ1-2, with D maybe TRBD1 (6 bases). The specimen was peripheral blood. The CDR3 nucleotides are TGTGCCAGCAGAGGCACAGGGATCTATGGCTACACCTTC. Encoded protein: CASRGTGIYGYTF.